The next 21 T cell receptor beta chains were all read from a single sample in a study of Tregs in tolerant kidney transplant recipients. Clones were sequenced by immunoSEQ multiplex PCR, and TCRdb holds only the in-frame ones, with some missing. The sample totals approximately 5,800 clones. Related graft donors supplied nonmyeloablative bone marrow transplants, and mixed chimerism was transient. Specimen: CD8+ T cells from blood (PBMCs), collected 12 months after the transplant. These receptors were collected from a human patient who received a combined kidney and bone marrow transplant. Some of the T cells might come from the graft donor.

About this clone itself: The sequenced fragment ends 3 residues before the CDR3 boundary, so the rest is inferred from the germline J gene. The V and J genes are TRBV7-3 and TRBJ1-1; D might be TRBD1 (6 bases). The CDR3 has 14 residues. The germline V gene encodes CDR1 SGHTA and CDR2 FQGTGA. The CDR3 sequence: CASSPMGAGETAFF. The DNA read from the CDR3 is TGTGCCAGCAGCCCGATGGGGGCCGGAGAGACC.

As for this clone: Read data end 3 residues before the CDR3 end; the end is taken from the germline J gene. This chain links TRBV5-1 with TRBJ2-1; 10 bases are a match to TRBD2. This CDR3 spans 16 amino acids. V shed 4 bases and J 1 base; nucleotides not matched to a gene: 5. Germline V gives CDR1 SGHRS, CDR2 YFSETQ. This chain's CDR3 is CASSGGLAVSYNEQFF. CDR3 DNA, as far as it was read: TGCGCCAGCAGCGGAGGACTAGCGGTTTCCTACAATGAG.

In regard to this clone: The read ends 3 residues shy of where the CDR3 ends; the end is completed using the germline J gene. The chain joins TRBV4-2 to TRBJ2-7; D is undetermined. The CDR3 is 13 amino acids. CDR1 is LGHNA, CDR2 YNFKEQ, per germline. With 6 bases removed from V and 5 bases from J, the gap between germline ends came to 14 bases. The CDR3 reads CASSSRVFDEQYF. The covered CDR3 bases are TGTGCCAGCAGTTCAAGGGTTTTCGACGAG.

Concerning this clone itself: The CDR3 goes on 3 residues after the read ends, and that part is filled in from the germline J gene. This chain joins TRBV9 and TRBJ2-1; 8 bases fit TRBD2. The V and J ends lost 0 bases and 3 bases, in that order; junction bases with no gene match: 2. Germline CDR1 is SGDLS and CDR2 is YYNGEE. The CDR3 contains 15 residues. CDR3 DNA (partial): TGTGCCAGCAGCGTAGGCCTAGCGGGCTACAATGAG. This encodes CASSVGLAGYNE. The entire CDR3 sequence reads CASSVGLAGYNEQFF.

This clone is called medium-sized based on its frequency. The DNA ends 3 residues before the CDR3 does, and the rest of the CDR3 is filled in from the germline J gene. The chain carries TRBV9 and TRBJ1-3; D is ambiguous. V lost 1 base and J lost 8, with 7 bases in between. Looked up from germline, CDR1 is SGDLS and CDR2 is YYNGEE. The CDR3 runs 12 residues. CDR3 DNA (partial): TGTGCCAGCAGCGTACTGGCGGACACC. This translates into CASSVLADT. The entire CDR3 is CASSVLADTIYF.

A word on this clone: The missing CDR3 end, 3 residues past where the read stops, is filled in from the germline J gene. The J gene is TRBJ2-7, the V gene TRBV19; D possibly corresponds to TRBD2 (6 bases). Trimming removed 3 bases from V and 4 bases from J, with 13 bases in between. There are 14 residues in the CDR3. Germline CDR1 reads LNHDA; CDR2 reads SQIVND (reference sequence). The CDR3 here is CASSMGGSGYEQYF. The sequenced CDR3 bases are TGTGCCAGTAGTATGGGGGGTAGCGGATACGAG.

Regarding this clone: The read falls 3 residues short of the CDR3 end, and the missing part is taken from the germline J gene. The genes are TRBV7-9 and TRBJ1-1; the D gene is possibly TRBD1 (5 bases). CDR1 and CDR2 (germline): SEHNR, FQNEAQ (reference sequence). CDR3 size: 13 residues. Trimming cost V 5 bases and J 2 bases, with 9 bases left between them. The DNA read from the CDR3 is TGTGCCAGCAGCCCAGGGTCAAACACTGAA. Amino acid sequence: CASSPGSNTE. The whole CDR3 sequence is CASSPGSNTEAFF.

Worth noting for this clone: The read ends 3 residues shy of where the CDR3 ends; the end is completed using the germline J gene. The chain recombines TRBV7-9 with TRBJ2-7, with a tentative D call TRBD1 (5 bases). CDR3 length: 13 residues. Deletions cut 5 bases from V and 0 bases from J, with 8 bases between. Germline V gene data show CDR1 as SEHNR and CDR2 as FQNEAQ (reference sequence). The CDR3 protein is CASSPTASYEQYF. CDR3 DNA (partial): TGTGCCAGCAGCCCGACAGCCTCCTACGAG.

Details on this clone: The CDR3 end falls 3 residues outside the read, so it is completed with the germline J gene. V and J are TRBV4-1 and TRBJ2-7, with D uncertain. This CDR3 is 14 amino acids long. Germline loops: CDR1 MGHRA, CDR2 YSYEKL. Trimming shortened V by 3 bases and J by 4 bases, and 13 bases separated the two germline ends. The sequenced CDR3 bases are TGCGCCAGCAGCCACCTCCCAGGAGAGTACGAG. It translates to CASSHLPGEYE. The complete CDR3 protein is CASSHLPGEYEQYF.

The CDR3 region is CSVLAGGLHEQYF. CDR3 DNA (partial): TGCAGCGTCCTAGCGGGAGGGCTGCACGAG. The chain has TRBV29-1 and TRBJ2-7; 12 nucleotides match TRBD2. The read terminates 3 residues ahead of where the CDR3 ends, so the germline J gene completes it. Trimming took 6 bases from V and 5 from J; bases not matched to a gene: 5. The CDR3 sequence is 13 residues long. Germline lookup yields CDR1 SQVTM and CDR2 ANQGSEA.

Regarding this clone: The CDR3 goes on 3 residues after the read ends, and that part is filled in from the germline J gene. The chain carries TRBV10-3 and TRBJ2-7; 10 bases map to TRBD2. This CDR3 has 19 residues. After removal of 3 bases from V and 3 bases from J, the junction contained 17 bases not matched to a gene. Germline loops: CDR1 ENHRY, CDR2 SYGVKD. CDR3 bases read: TGTGCCATCAGTGACCCGCCGGGACTAGCGCGAGAGGGAAACTACGAG. Translated: CAISDPPGLAREGNYE. From start to end, the CDR3 is CAISDPPGLAREGNYEQYF.

Regarding this clone: The missing CDR3 end, 3 residues past where the read stops, is filled in from the germline J gene. This chain links TRBV20-1 with TRBJ2-1, with 7 bases that match TRBD2. The germline gives CDR1 DFQATT, CDR2 SNEGSKA (reference sequence). J gave up 1 base and V 3 bases, and 6 bases lay outside the gene matches. The CDR3 sequence is 15 residues long. The CDR3 sequence: CSASTWEGSYNEQFF. The covered CDR3 bases are TGCAGTGCTAGTACGTGGGAGGGGTCCTACAATGAG.

On this clone itself: The read is 3 residues too short to cover the CDR3 end, so that end is filled in from the germline J gene. This chain joins TRBV14 and TRBJ2-3; D remains unclear. The CDR3 consists of 12 residues. Germline V gives CDR1 SGHDN, CDR2 FVKESK. Trimming removed 5 bases at V and 6 bases at J, with 9 bases between. This CDR3 reads CASSLGWDTQYF. The DNA read from the CDR3 is TGTGCCAGCAGCTTAGGGTGGGATACG.

To note about this clone: The sequence runs out 3 residues before the end of the CDR3; the remainder is reconstructed from the germline J gene. The chain recombines TRBV20-1 with TRBJ2-5; 10 bases agree with TRBD1. V was clipped by 4 bases and J by 4 bases; unmatched bases: 15. The CDR3 consists of 17 residues. Germline V gene lookup returns CDR1 DFQATT and CDR2 SNEGSKA (reference sequence). The CDR3 region is CSANDAGTGARLETQYF. The covered CDR3 bases are TGCAGTGCTAACGATGCAGGGACAGGGGCAAGATTAGAGACC.

CDR3 DNA (partial): TGTGCCAGTAGCCCAGGGCCTGAA. Translating gives CASSPGPE. The entire CDR3 protein is CASSPGPEAFF. The rearrangement links TRBV19 to TRBJ1-1; D is perhaps TRBD1 (5 bases). The DNA ends 3 residues before the CDR3 does, and the rest of the CDR3 is filled in from the germline J gene. The CDR3 contains 11 residues. V was pared by 6 bases and J by 6 bases, with 8 bases between. Germline CDR1 is LNHDA and CDR2 is SQIVND (reference sequence).

About this clone: Coverage ceases 3 residues before the CDR3 finishes, and the germline J gene fills in the end. The rearrangement uses TRBV2 and TRBJ1-1; D gene unclear. V was clipped by 0 bases and J by 4 bases, with 9 bases between them. CDR3 size: 14 residues. Germline V CDR1 and CDR2: SNHLY, FYNNEI. The CDR3 DNA, read in part, is TGTGCCAGCAGTGAAGCTCCCGGTGGCACTGAA. Its protein is CASSEAPGGTE. The CDR3 in full is CASSEAPGGTEAFF.

Points on this clone: The read ends 3 residues before the CDR3 terminus; that terminus is restored from the germline J gene. The V and J genes are TRBV20-1 and TRBJ2-2; D is possibly TRBD1 (6 bases). The germline gives CDR1 DFQATT, CDR2 SNEGSKA (reference sequence). The CDR3 is made up of 13 amino acids. Trimming left V 5 bases short and J 3 bases short, with 10 bases between. CDR3 DNA (partial): TGCAGTGCTTCGAACAGGGACACCGGGGAG. Protein product: CSASNRDTGE. The complete CDR3 protein is CSASNRDTGELFF.

In the case of this clone: From the germline J gene comes the end of the CDR3, since the read stops 3 residues before it. The chain recombines TRBV4-1 with TRBJ2-3; D is perhaps TRBD1 (6 bases). The germline V and J ends were trimmed by 4 bases and 0 bases, with 8 bases remaining between them. The CDR3 has 14 amino acids. The germline V gene has CDR1 MGHRA and CDR2 YSYEKL. The CDR3 loop reads CASSRGGSTDTQYF. The DNA read from the CDR3 is TGCGCCAGCAGCCGAGGGGGTAGCACAGATACG.

CDR3 bases read: TGCGCCAGCAGCTACGGACAGGGGGAAGGCTATGGC. Its translation: CASSYGQGEGYG. The entire CDR3 is CASSYGQGEGYGYTF. The chain has TRBV4-1 and TRBJ1-2; 10 nucleotides match TRBD1. With the read ending 3 residues before the CDR3 end, the germline J gene is used to fill in that end. The J segment lost 4 bases and the V segment lost 5 bases, leaving 7 bases of the junction unmatched. The CDR3 is made up of 15 amino acids. The germline gives CDR1 MGHRA, CDR2 YSYEKL.

On this clone itself: Read sequence stops 3 residues before the CDR3 end, and the germline J gene provides the missing end. The gene calls are TRBV29-1 and TRBJ2-2; D not resolved. Germline assignment: CDR1 SQVTM and CDR2 ANQGSEA. The CDR3 runs to 11 residues. V dropped 4 bases and J dropped 6 bases, with 6 bases sitting between them. The sequenced CDR3 bases are TGCAGCGTTGGGTCGGCCGGGGAG. This translates into CSVGSAGE. The entire CDR3 protein reads CSVGSAGELFF.

This clone is identified as medium-sized from frequency. The read comes to an end 3 residues before the CDR3 does, leaving the germline J gene to fill in the end. The rearrangement uses TRBV6-2 or TRBV6-3 and TRBJ1-1; D unclear. CDR3 length: 14 amino acids. Germline V lookup: CDR1 MNHEY, CDR2 SVGEGT. Trimming removed 2 bases at V and 3 bases at J, with 10 bases between. The CDR3 DNA, read in part, is TGTGCCAGCAGTTACGACTCAGCATACACTGAA. Residues: CASSYDSAYTE. The whole CDR3 protein is CASSYDSAYTEAFF.